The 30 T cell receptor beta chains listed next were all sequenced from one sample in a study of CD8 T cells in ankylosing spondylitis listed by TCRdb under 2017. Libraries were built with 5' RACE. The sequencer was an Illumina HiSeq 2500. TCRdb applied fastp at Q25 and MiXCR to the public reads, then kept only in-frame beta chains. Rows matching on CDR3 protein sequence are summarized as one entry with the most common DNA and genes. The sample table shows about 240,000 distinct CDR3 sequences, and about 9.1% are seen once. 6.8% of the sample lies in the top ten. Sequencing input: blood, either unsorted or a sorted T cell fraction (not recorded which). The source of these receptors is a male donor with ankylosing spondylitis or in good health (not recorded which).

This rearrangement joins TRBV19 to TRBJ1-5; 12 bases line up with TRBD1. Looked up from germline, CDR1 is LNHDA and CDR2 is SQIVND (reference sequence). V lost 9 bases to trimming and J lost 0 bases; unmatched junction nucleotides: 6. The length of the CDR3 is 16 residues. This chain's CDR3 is CASRDRGLNSNQPQHF. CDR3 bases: TGTGCCAGCCGGGACAGGGGGCTTAATAGCAATCAGCCCCAGCATTTT.

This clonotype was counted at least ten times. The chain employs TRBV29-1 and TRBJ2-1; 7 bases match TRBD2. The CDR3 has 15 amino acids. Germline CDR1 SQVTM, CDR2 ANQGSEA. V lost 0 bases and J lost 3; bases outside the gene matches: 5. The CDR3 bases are TGCAGCGTTGAAGACACCCAGCGGGGCTACAATGAGCAGTTCTTC. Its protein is CSVEDTQRGYNEQFF.

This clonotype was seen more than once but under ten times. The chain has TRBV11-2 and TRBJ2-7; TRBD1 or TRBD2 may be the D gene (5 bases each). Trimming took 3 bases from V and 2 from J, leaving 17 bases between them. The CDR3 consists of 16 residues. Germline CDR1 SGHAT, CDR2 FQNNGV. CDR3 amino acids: CASSFISSGPPYEQYF. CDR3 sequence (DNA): TGTGCCAGCAGCTTCATCTCTTCGGGACCTCCCTACGAGCAGTACTTC.

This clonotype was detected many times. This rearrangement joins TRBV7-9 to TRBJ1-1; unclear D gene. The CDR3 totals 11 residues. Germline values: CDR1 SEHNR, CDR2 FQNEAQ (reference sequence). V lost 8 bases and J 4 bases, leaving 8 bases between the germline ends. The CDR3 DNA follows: TGTGCCAGCCTAGAGGGCACTGAAGCTTTCTTT. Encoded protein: CASLEGTEAFF.

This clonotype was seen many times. The CDR3 bases are TGTGCCAGCAGCCAGGGGTTGAACAGGGGAAGTACGCAGTATTTT. Translated, it gives CASSQGLNRGSTQYF. The gene calls are TRBV14 and TRBJ2-3; 7 positions match TRBD1. Germline V lookup: CDR1 SGHDN, CDR2 FVKESK. The V segment lost 3 bases and the J segment 8 bases; nucleotides outside the gene matches: 11. This CDR3 is 15 amino acids long. Supplemented by reference TRBV14 and TRBJ2-3, the full variable domain reads EAGVTQFPSHSVIEKGQTVTLRCDPISGHDNLYWYRRVMGKEIKFLLHFVKESKQDESGMPNNRFLAERTGGTYSTLKVQPAELEDSGVYFCASSQGLNRGSTQYFGPGTRLTVL.

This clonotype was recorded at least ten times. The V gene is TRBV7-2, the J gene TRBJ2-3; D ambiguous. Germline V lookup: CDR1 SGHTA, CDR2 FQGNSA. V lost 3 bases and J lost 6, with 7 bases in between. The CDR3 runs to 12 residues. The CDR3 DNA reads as TGTGCCAGCAGCTTTGGGCGGGATACGCAGTATTTT. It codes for CASSFGRDTQYF. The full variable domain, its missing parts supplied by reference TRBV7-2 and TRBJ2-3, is GAGVSQSPSNKVTEKGKDVELRCDPISGHTALYWYRQSLGQGLEFLIYFQGNSAPDKSGLPSDRFSAERTGGSVSTLTIQRTQQEDSAVYLCASSFGRDTQYFGPGTRLTVL.

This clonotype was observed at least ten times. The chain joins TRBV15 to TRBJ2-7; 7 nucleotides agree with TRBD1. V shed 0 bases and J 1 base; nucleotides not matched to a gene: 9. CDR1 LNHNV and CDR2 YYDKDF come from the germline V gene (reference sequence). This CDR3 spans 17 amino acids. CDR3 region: CATSRDLRETGSYEQYF. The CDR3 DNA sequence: TGTGCCACCAGCAGAGACCTGAGAGAGACAGGGTCCTACGAGCAGTACTTC. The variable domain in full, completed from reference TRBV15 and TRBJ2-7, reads DAMVIQNPRYQVTQFGKPVTLSCSQTLNHNVMYWYQQKSSQAPKLLFHYYDKDFNNEADTPDNFQSRRPNTSFCFLDIRSPGLGDTAMYLCATSRDLRETGSYEQYFGPGTRLTVT.

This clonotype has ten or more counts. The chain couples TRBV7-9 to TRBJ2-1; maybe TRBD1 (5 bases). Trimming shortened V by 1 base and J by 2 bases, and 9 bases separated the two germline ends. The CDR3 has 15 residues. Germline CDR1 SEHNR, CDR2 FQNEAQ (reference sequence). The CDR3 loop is CASSLVQVTYNEQFF. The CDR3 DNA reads TGTGCCAGCAGCTTAGTACAGGTTACCTACAATGAGCAGTTCTTC.

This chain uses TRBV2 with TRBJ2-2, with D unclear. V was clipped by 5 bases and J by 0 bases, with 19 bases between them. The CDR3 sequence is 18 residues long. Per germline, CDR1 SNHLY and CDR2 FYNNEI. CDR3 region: CASSRGRVSVANTGELFF. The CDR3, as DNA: TGTGCCAGCAGTAGAGGACGGGTGTCTGTAGCGAACACCGGGGAGCTGTTTTTT.

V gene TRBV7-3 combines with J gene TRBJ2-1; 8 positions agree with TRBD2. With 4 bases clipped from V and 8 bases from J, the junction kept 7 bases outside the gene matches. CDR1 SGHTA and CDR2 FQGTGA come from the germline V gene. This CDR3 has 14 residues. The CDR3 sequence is CASSSREVPHEQFF. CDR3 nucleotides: TGTGCCAGCAGCTCGCGGGAGGTCCCACATGAGCAGTTCTTC.

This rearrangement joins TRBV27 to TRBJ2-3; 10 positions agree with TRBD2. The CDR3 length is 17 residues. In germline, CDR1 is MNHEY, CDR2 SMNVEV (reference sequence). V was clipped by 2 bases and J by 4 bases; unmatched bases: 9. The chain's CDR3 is CASSLVWASGRADTQYF. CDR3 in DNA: TGTGCCAGCAGTTTAGTGTGGGCTAGCGGGAGAGCAGATACGCAGTATTTT.

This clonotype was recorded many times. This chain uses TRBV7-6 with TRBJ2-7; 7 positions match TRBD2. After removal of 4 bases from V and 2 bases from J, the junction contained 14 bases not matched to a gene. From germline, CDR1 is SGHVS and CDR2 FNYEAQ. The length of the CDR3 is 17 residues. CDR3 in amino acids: CASSSYPSRDYPYEQYF. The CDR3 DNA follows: TGTGCCAGCAGCTCCTATCCCTCCCGGGACTACCCCTACGAGCAGTACTTC.

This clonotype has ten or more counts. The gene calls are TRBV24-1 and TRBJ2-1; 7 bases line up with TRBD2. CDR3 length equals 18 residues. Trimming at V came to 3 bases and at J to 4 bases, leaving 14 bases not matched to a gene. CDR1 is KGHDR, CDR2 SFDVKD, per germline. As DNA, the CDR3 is TGTGCCACCAGTGATGATGCCCGGACTAGTCCGGCTTACAATGAGCAGTTCTTC. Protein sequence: CATSDDARTSPAYNEQFF.

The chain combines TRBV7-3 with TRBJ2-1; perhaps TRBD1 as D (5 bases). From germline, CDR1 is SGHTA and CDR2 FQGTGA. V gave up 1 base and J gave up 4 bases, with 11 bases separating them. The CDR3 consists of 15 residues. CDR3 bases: TGTGCCAGCAGCTTAATGGGGCAGGAGTACAATGAGCAGTTCTTC. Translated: CASSLMGQEYNEQFF.

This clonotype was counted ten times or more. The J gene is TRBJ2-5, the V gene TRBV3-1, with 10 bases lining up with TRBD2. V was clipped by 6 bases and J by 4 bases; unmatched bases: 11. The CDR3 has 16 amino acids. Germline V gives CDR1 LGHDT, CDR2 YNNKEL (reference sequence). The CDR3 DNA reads TGTGCCAGCAGACAAAGCGGGGGGGCGAACCCAGAGACCCAGTACTTC. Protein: CASRQSGGANPETQYF.

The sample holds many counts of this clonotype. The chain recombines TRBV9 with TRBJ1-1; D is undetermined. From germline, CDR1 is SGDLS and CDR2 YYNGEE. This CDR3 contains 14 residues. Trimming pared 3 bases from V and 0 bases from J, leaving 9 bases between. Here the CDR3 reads CASSATPLNTEAFF. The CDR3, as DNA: TGTGCCAGCAGCGCAACACCTTTGAACACTGAAGCTTTCTTT.

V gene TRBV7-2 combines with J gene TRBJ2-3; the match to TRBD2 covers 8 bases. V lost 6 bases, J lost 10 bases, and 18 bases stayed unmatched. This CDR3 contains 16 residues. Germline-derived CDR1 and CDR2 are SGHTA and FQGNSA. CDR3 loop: CASRSIAGRAGGAQYF. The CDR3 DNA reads TGTGCCAGCAGAAGCATAGCGGGGCGGGCAGGTGGTGCGCAGTATTTT.

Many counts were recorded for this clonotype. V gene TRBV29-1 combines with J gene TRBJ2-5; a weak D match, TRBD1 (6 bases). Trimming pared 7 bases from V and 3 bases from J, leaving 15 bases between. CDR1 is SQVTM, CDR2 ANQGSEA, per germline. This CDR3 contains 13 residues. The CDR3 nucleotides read TGCAGCGGACTGTGGACAGCGAAAGAGACCCAGTACTTC. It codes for CSGLWTAKETQYF.

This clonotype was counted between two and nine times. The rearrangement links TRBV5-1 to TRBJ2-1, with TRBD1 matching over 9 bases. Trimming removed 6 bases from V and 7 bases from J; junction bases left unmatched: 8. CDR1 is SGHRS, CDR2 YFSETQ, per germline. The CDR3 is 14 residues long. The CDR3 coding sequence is TGCGCCAGCAACCGTCGGACAGGGGAAAATGAGCAGTTCTTC. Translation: CASNRRTGENEQFF.

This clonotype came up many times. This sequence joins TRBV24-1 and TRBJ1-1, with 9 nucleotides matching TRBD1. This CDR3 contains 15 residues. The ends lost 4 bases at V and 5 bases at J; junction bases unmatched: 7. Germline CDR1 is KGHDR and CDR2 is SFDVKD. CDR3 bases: TGTGCCACCAGTGAATACGGGACAGGGCGGACTGAAGCTTTCTTT. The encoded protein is CATSEYGTGRTEAFF.

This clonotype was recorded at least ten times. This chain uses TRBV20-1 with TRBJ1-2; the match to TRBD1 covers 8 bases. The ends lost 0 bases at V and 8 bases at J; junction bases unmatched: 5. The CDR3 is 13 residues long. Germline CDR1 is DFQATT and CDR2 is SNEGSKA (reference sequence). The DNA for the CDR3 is TGCAGTGCTAGAGAGACAGGGGCGGAGGGCTACACCTTC. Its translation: CSARETGAEGYTF.

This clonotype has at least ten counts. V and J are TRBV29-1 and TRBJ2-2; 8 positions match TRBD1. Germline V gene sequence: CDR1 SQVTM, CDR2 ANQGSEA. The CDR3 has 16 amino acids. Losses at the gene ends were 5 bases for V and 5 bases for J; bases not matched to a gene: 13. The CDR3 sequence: CSVLLLDRGGTGELFF. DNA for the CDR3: TGCAGCGTTTTACTACTCGACAGGGGTGGAACCGGGGAGCTGTTTTTT.

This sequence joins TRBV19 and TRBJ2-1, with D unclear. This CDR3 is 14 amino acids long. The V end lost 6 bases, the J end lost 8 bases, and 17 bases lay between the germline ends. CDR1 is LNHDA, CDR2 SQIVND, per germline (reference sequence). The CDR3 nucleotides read TGTGCCAGTAGCCCTAGGGCTAGTCTCGATGAGCAGTTCTTC. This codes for CASSPRASLDEQFF.

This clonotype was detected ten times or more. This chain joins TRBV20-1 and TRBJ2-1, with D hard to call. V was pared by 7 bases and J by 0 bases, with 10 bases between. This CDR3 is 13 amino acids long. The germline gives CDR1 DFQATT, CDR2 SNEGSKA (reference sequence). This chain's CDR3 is CSVWASSYNEQFF. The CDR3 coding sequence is TGCAGTGTCTGGGCGAGCTCCTACAATGAGCAGTTCTTC.

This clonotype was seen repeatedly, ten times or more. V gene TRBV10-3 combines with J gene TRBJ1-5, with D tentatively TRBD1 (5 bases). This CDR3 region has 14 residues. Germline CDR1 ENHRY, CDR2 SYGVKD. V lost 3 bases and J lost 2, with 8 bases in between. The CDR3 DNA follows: TGTGCCATCAGTGACGGGGGGGGCAATCAGCCCCAGCATTTT. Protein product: CAISDGGGNQPQHF.

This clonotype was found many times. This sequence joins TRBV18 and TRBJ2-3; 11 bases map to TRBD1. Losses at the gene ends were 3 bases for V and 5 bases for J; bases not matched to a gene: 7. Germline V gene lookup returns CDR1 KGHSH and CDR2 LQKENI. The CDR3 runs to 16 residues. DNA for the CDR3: TGTGCCAGCTCACCCTTCGGACAGGGGGCTGAAGATACGCAGTATTTT. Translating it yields CASSPFGQGAEDTQYF.

CDR3 in amino acids: CASSQGMVNEQFF. The CDR3 DNA reads TGCGCCAGCAGCCAAGGAATGGTTAATGAGCAGTTCTTC. The V gene is TRBV4-3, the J gene TRBJ2-1, with unresolved D. The V gene's germline CDR1 is LGHNA and CDR2 YSLEER. Trimming removed 1 base from V and 7 bases from J, with 8 bases in between. The length of the CDR3 is 13 residues.

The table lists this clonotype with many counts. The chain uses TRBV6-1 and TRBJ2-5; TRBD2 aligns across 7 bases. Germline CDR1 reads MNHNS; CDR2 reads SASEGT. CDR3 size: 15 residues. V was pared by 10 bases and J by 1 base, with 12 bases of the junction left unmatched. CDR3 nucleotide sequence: TGTGCCACCTACCCATTAGCGGGCCTCCAAGAGACCCAGTACTTC. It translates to CATYPLAGLQETQYF.

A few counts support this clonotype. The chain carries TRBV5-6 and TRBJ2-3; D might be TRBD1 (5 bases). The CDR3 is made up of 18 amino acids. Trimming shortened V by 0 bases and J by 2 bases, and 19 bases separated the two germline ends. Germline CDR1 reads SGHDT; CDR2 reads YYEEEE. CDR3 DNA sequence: TGTGCCAGCAGCTTGGGGCTTACTGGGGCTCTTTCCACAGATACGCAGTATTTT. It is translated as CASSLGLTGALSTDTQYF.

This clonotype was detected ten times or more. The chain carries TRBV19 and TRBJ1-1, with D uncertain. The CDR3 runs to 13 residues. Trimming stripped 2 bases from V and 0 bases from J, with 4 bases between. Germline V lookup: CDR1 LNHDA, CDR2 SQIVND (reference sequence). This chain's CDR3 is CASSITLNTEAFF. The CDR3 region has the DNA TGTGCCAGTAGTATAACACTGAACACTGAAGCTTTCTTT.